This T cell receptor (beta chain) was observed in a study of memory CD4+ T cells and cytomegalovirus serostatus. Study-level findings and limits: About 40% of the roughly 150 known CMV-associated TCRbeta sequences appeared in CD4+ memory. Suggested: most of the CMV-linked TCR signature lies in CD4+ memory cells. A US-trained random forest predicted CMV serostatus with median AUC around 0.91.

The sort gate was single viable CD3+CD4+CD8-CD45RO+ cells for memory CD4+ T cells. Serum IgG to CMV pp150, pp28, p38 and p52 defined serostatus. Data came from immunoSEQ multiplex PCR; TCRdb stores just in-frame clones and leaves some out. The sample contains some 60,000 clones, about 73% of which appear only once. This clone appeared a few times. Its antigen is undetermined. This TCR came from an adult in good health and CMV-seropositive. Specimen: memory CD4+ T cells from blood.

CDR3 protein: CASSLGSEPRYTF. The DNA for the CDR3 is TGCGCCAGCAGCTTGGGGTCCGAACCGCGCTACACCTTC. The rearrangement uses TRBV5-1 and TRBJ1-2; D is unresolved. Germline V CDR1 and CDR2: SGHRS, YFSETQ. V lost 0 bases, J lost 9 bases, and 12 bases lay in between. This CDR3 comprises 13 residues.